The rows below give T cell receptor beta chains drawn from one sample of a study of CD8 T cells in Susac syndrome. Using its own MiXCR run on the immunoSEQ multiplex PCR reads, TCRdb lists one record per CDR3 protein. The profile shows 150,000 to 200,000 distinct CDR3 sequences, over 85% of them singletons. The sequenced sample consisted of CD4+ T cells from PBMCs. The source is a human donor in good health. Both conserved end residues are part of each CDR3. Each record gives: clone size, D gene, V gene, J gene, CDR3 length, CDR3 DNA, CDR3 protein. D genes are given only for firm matches. Clone size is not always given. Where it is, it says once, few, many or a class for expanded clones.

.,TRBD2,TRBV5-6,TRBJ2-1,15,TGTGCCAGCAGCTTTCGGGGGGTATCCTACAATGAGCAGTTCTTC,CASSFRGVSYNEQFF
.,TRBD1,TRBV29-1,TRBJ2-2,13,TGCAGCGTCCGAAACAGGGGCACCGGGGAGCTGTTTTTT,CSVRNRGTGELFF
.,.,TRBV12-3/TRBV12-4,TRBJ2-2,13,TGTGCCACCAGCCCCGTCCAAGCCGGGGAGCTGTTTTTT,CATSPVQAGELFF
.,.,TRBV30,TRBJ2-1,13,TGTGCCTGGAGCCTCCGGCAGGCCAGAGGGCAGTTCTTC,CAWSLRQARGQFF
.,.,TRBV12-3/TRBV12-4,TRBJ2-3,13,TGTGCCAGCAGTTTAAGGGCCACAGATACGCAGTATTTT,CASSLRATDTQYF
.,.,TRBV24-1,TRBJ2-2,17,TGTGCCACCAGTGATTCCCACTCCAAGGAGAACACCGGGGAGCTGTTTTTT,CATSDSHSKENTGELFF
.,TRBD2,TRBV20-1,TRBJ2-1,15,TGCAGTGCTAGACAGGGCGGGGGGGCGAAGGATGAGCAGTTCTTC,CSARQGGGAKDEQFF
.,TRBD1,TRBV27,TRBJ1-3,15,TGTGCCAGCAGTCGAGCAGGGGGCATTGGAAACACCATATATTTT,CASSRAGGIGNTIYF
.,.,TRBV18,TRBJ1-1,15,TGTGCCAGCTCAAAACAGGGAGGAGCGAACACTGAAGCTTTCTTT,CASSKQGGANTEAFF
.,TRBD1,TRBV6-1,TRBJ2-7,18,TGTGCCAGCAGCAAAGGGGGACAGGGGCTGGCTAAGATATACGAGCAGTACTTC,CASSKGGQGLAKIYEQYF
.,.,TRBV6-1,TRBJ1-2,13,TGTGCCAGCAGTGCCGGGACACGCTATGGCTACACCTTC,CASSAGTRYGYTF
.,.,TRBV27,TRBJ1-3,14,TGTGCCAGCAGTCCCATCTTTCCTGGAAACACCATATATTTT,CASSPIFPGNTIYF
.,.,TRBV7-8,TRBJ2-2,14,TGTGCCAGCAGCTTAACCGGCTACACCGGGGAGCTGTTTTTT,CASSLTGYTGELFF
.,TRBD1,TRBV30,TRBJ1-2,14,TGTGCCTGGATTCCACAGGGGAGGGGCTATGGCTACACCTTC,CAWIPQGRGYGYTF
.,.,TRBV6-5,TRBJ2-5,17,TGTGCCAGCAGTTACTCGGGACAGCGGGGCGCGCGGGAGACCCAGTACTTC,CASSYSGQRGARETQYF
.,.,TRBV7-2,TRBJ1-1,15,TGTGCCAGCAGCTTAGATCTGGGGAGAATCCGTGAAGCTTTCTTT,CASSLDLGRIREAFF
.,.,TRBV7-8,TRBJ1-2,15,TGTGCCAGCAGCTCGCGCCCTCCGGGAGACTATGGCTACACCTTC,CASSSRPPGDYGYTF
.,TRBD1,TRBV5-1,TRBJ1-1,14,TGCGCCAGCAGCCAGGGACAGGGGGACACTGAAGCTTTCTTT,CASSQGQGDTEAFF
.,.,TRBV19,TRBJ1-6,15,TGTGCCAGTAGTACCCAGGGGACGGGTTATTCACCCCTCCACTTT,CASSTQGTGYSPLHF
.,.,TRBV2,TRBJ2-7,11,TGTGCCAGCAGTGAGGTAGACGAGCAGTACTTC,CASSEVDEQYF
once,.,TRBV29-1,TRBJ1-1,14,TGCAGCGTTGAAGAATGGCCGATGAACACTGAAGCTTTCTTT,CSVEEWPMNTEAFF
.,TRBD2,TRBV7-2,TRBJ2-3,18,TGTGCCAGCAGCTTAGCCCGCCTAGCGGGGGGGCCCCCAGATACGCAGTATTTT,CASSLARLAGGPPDTQYF
.,.,TRBV28,TRBJ2-6,19,TGTGCCAGCTCCTCAGTTTACCGGGGGGCGAACTCTGGGGCCAACGTCCTGACTTTC,CASSSVYRGANSGANVLTF
.,.,TRBV28,TRBJ2-5,13,TGTGCCAGCAGTCTTCTCTACCGAGAGACCCAGTACTTC,CASSLLYRETQYF
.,TRBD1,TRBV29-1,TRBJ1-5,14,TGCAGCGTTGGACAGGGTAATGGCAATCAGCCCCAGCATTTT,CSVGQGNGNQPQHF
.,TRBD2,TRBV5-1,TRBJ2-7,16,TGCGCCAGCTCATCCTTTGGTCCCGGGAGGTCCTACGAGCAGTACTTC,CASSSFGPGRSYEQYF
once,.,TRBV6-2/TRBV6-3,TRBJ1-6,14,TGTGCCAGCAGTTACGGGCAGAAGAATTCACCCCTCCACTTT,CASSYGQKNSPLHF
.,TRBD2,TRBV19,TRBJ2-3,15,TGTGCCAGTAGGCCGGGGGGGGCTAAGGTTGATACGCAGTATTTT,CASRPGGAKVDTQYF
.,TRBD1,TRBV12-3/TRBV12-4,TRBJ2-4,15,TGTGCCAGCACCAGGGGGACCGGAGCCAAAAACATTCAGTACTTC,CASTRGTGAKNIQYF
.,TRBD1,TRBV7-2,TRBJ1-2,15,TGTGCCAGCAGCCCCGGGGGTGGGACAGGGTATGGCTACACCTTC,CASSPGGGTGYGYTF
once,TRBD2,TRBV3-1,TRBJ2-3,16,TGTGCCAGCAGCCACCTCACGAGCGGGGGAACAGATACGCAGTATTTT,CASSHLTSGGTDTQYF
.,.,TRBV5-6,TRBJ1-2,15,TGTGCCAGCAGCTTGGGGGACAAGAATCCCTATGGCTACACCTTC,CASSLGDKNPYGYTF
.,TRBD1,TRBV7-9,TRBJ2-5,17,TGTGCCAGCAGCCCGGGCCCTGGACAGGGGGCTGGAGAGACCCAGTACTTC,CASSPGPGQGAGETQYF
.,.,TRBV11-2,TRBJ2-4,14,TGTGCCAGCAGACCGGGGGGCCGGGAAAACATTCAGTACTTC,CASRPGGRENIQYF
.,.,TRBV3-1,TRBJ1-4,14,TGTGCCAGCAGCCAAAGGACATCCTATGAAAAACTGTTTTTT,CASSQRTSYEKLFF
.,.,TRBV2,TRBJ1-2,12,TGTGCCAGCAGCGTTACAGCTTATGGCTACACCTTC,CASSVTAYGYTF
once,.,TRBV6-5,TRBJ2-7,13,TGTGCCAGCAGCGCACCGGTCTCCTACGAGCAGTACTTC,CASSAPVSYEQYF
.,TRBD1,TRBV19,TRBJ2-6,18,TGTGCCAGTAGTAGCCCCCGGGACAGGGGGCGTGGGGCCAACGTCCTGACTTTC,CASSSPRDRGRGANVLTF
.,.,TRBV4-3,TRBJ2-3,13,TGCGCCAGCAGCCTGAGATCCCCAGATACGCAGTATTTT,CASSLRSPDTQYF
.,.,TRBV2,TRBJ2-4,16,TGTGCCAGCAGTGAACGGGAGTTACCCCCCAGAAACATTCAGTACTTC,CASSERELPPRNIQYF
.,.,TRBV11-2,TRBJ1-5,14,TGTGCCAGCAGCCTTATGATGAGCAATCAGCCCCAGCATTTT,CASSLMMSNQPQHF